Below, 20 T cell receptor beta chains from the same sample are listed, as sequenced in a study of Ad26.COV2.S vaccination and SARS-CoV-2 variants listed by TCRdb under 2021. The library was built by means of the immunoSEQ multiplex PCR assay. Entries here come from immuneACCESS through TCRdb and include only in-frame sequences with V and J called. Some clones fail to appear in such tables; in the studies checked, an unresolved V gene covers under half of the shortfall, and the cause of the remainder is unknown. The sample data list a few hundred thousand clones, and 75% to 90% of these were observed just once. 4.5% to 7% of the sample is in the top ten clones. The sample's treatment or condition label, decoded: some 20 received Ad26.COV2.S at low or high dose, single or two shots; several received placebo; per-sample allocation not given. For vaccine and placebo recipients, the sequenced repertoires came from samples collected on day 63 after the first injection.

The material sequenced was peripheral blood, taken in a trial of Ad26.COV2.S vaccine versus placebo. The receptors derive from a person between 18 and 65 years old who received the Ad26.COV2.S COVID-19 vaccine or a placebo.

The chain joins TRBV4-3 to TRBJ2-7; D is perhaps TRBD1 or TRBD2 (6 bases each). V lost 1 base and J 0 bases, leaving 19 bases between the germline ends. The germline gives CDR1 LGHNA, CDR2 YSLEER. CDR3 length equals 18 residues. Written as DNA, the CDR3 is TGCGCCAGCAGCCAAGCCGCCGTGGGGGGCCTAAGCTCCTACGAGCAGTACTTC. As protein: CASSQAAVGGLSSYEQYF.

CDR3 region: CASTVGDSGNEQFF. The CDR3 nucleotides read TGTGCCAGCACCGTGGGAGACTCAGGGAACGAGCAGTTCTTC. V usage is TRBV6-5 and J usage is TRBJ2-1; D could derive from TRBD1 or TRBD2 (5 bases each). The V gene lost 7 bases and the J gene lost 10 bases, with 20 bases spanning the gap. The germline CDR1 and CDR2 sequences are MNHEY and SVGAGI. CDR3 length equals 14 residues.

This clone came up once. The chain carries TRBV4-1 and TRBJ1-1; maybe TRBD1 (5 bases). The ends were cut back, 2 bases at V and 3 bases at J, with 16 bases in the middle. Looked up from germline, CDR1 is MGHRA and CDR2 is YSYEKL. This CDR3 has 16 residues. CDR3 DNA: TGCGCCAGCAGCCAACTTGAATCAGGGAGAGACACTGAAGCTTTCTTT. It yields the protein CASSQLESGRDTEAFF.

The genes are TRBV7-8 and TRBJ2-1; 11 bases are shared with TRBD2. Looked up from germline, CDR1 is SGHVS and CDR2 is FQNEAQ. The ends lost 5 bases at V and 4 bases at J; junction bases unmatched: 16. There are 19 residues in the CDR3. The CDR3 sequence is CASSPPGTSGARYYNEQFF. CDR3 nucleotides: TGTGCCAGCAGCCCCCCCGGGACTAGCGGAGCGAGATATTACAATGAGCAGTTCTTC.

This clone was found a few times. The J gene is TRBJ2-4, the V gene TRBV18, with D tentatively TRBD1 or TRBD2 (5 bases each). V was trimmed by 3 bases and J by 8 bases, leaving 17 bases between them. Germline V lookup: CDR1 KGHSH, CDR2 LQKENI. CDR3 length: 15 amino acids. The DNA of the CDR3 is TGTGCCAGCTCACCGGAACAAGGGGCGAGGGACATTCAGTACTTC. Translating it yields CASSPEQGARDIQYF. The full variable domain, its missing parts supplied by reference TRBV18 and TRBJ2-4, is NAGVMQNPRHLVRRRGQEARLRCSPMKGHSHVYWYRQLPEEGLKFMVYLQKENIIDESGMPKERFSAEFPKEGPSILRIQQVVRGDSAAYFCASSPEQGARDIQYFGAGTRLSVL.

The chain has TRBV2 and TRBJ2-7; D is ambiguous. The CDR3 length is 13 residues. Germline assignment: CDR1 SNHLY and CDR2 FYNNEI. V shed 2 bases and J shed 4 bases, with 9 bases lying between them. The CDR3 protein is CASSEFEVYEQYV. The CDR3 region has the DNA TGTGCCAGCAGTGAATTTGAAGTTTACGAGCAGTACGTC.

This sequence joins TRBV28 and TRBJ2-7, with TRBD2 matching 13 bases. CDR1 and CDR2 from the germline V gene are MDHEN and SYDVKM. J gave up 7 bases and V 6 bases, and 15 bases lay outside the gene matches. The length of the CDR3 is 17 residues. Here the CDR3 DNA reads TGTGCCAGCAGCCCATTAGGGGGACTAGCGGGATGGAGGGAGCAGTACGTC. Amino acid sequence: CASSPLGGLAGWREQYV.

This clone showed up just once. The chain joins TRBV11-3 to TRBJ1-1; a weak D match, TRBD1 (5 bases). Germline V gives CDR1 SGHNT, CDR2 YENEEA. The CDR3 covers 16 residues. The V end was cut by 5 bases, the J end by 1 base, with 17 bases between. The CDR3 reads CASSPDVGGTNTEAFF. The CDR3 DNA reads TGTGCCAGCAGCCCCGACGTGGGGGGGACGAACACTGAAGCTTTCTTT.

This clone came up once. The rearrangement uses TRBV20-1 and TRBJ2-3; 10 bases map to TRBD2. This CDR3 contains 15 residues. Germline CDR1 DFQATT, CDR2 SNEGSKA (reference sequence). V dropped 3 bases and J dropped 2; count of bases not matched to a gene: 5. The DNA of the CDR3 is TGCAGTGCTAGTAGAGCGGGGGGGAACACAGATACGCAGTATTTT. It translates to CSASRAGGNTDTQYF.

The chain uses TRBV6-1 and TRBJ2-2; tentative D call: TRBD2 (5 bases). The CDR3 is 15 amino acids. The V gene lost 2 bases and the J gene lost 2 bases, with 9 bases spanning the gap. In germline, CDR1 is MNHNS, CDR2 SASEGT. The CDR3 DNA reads TGTGCCAGCAGTGAAACGGGATATAACACCGGGGAGCTGTTTTTT. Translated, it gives CASSETGYNTGELFF.

The CDR3 protein is CASSPKDRVSTGELFF. As DNA, the CDR3 is TGTGCCAGCAGCCCCAAGGACAGGGTGAGCACCGGGGAGCTGTTTTTT. This rearrangement joins TRBV7-9 to TRBJ2-2; 8 bases line up with TRBD1. The CDR3 is 16 amino acids. The trim removed 5 bases at V and 4 bases at J, leaving 9 bases unmatched. Germline V lookup: CDR1 SEHNR, CDR2 FQNEAQ (reference sequence).

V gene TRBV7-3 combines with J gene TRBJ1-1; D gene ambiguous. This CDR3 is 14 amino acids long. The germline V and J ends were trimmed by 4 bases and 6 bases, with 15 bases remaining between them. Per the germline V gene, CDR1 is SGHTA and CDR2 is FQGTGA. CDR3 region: CASSSPGPRAEAFF. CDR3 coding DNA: TGTGCCAGCAGCTCCCCGGGCCCCCGGGCTGAAGCTTTCTTT.

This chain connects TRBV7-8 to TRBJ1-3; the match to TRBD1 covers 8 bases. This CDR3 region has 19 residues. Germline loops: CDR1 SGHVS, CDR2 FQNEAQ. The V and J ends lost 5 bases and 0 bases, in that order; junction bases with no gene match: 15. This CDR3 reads CASSLRTGFLAYSGNTIYF. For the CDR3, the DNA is TGTGCCAGCAGCCTTCGGACAGGGTTCTTGGCTTACTCTGGAAACACCATATATTTT.

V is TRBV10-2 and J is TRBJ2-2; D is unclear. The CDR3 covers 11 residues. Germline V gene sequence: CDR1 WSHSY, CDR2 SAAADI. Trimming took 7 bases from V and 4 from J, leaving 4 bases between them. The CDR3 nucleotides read TGCGCCAGCACCCCCACCGGGGAGCTGTTTTTT. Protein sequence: CASTPTGELFF.

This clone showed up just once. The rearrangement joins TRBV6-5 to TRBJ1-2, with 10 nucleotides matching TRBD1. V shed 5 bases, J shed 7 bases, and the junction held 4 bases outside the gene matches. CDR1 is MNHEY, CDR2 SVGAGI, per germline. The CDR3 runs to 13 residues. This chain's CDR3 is CASSKDRGVGYTF. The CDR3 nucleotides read TGTGCCAGCAGTAAGGACAGGGGGGTTGGCTACACCTTC.

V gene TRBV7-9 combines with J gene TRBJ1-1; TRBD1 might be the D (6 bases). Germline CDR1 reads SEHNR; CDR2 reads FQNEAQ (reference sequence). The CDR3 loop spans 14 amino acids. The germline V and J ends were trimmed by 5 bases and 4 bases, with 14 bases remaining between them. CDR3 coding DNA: TGTGCCAGCAGCCCGGACAGCTTGGGCACTGAAGCTTTCTTT. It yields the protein CASSPDSLGTEAFF.

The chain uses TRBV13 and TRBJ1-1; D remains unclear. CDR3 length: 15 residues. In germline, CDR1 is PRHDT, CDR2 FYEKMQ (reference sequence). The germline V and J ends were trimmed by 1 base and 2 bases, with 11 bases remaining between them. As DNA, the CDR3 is TGTGCCAGCAGCTTAGATCTGGGTCTCAACACTGAAGCTTTCTTT. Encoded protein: CASSLDLGLNTEAFF.

Here the CDR3 reads CASSLVSVGSGELFF. DNA for the CDR3: TGTGCCAGCAGCTTAGTGTCGGTGGGTTCCGGGGAGCTGTTTTTT. The V gene is TRBV7-9, the J gene TRBJ2-2; no definite D call. Per the germline V gene, CDR1 is SEHNR and CDR2 is FQNEAQ (reference sequence). The V end was cut by 1 base, the J end by 6 bases, with 12 bases between. The length of the CDR3 is 15 residues.

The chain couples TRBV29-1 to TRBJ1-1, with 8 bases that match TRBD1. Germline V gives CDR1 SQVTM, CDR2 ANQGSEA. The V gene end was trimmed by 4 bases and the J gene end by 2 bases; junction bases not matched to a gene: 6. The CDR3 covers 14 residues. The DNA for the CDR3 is TGCAGCGTTGGACGGACAGGGAAAAACACTGAAGCTTTCTTT. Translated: CSVGRTGKNTEAFF.

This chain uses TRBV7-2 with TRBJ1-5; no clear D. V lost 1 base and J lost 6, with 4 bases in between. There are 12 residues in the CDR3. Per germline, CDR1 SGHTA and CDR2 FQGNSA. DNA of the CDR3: TGTGCCAGCAGCTTAGATCTTCAGCCCCAGCATTTT. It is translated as CASSLDLQPQHF.